One and the same sample provided the 15 T cell receptor beta chains below, sequenced in a study. Cells sorted as Tregs were CD4+, CD25+ and CD127-/low. One entry per CDR3 protein, called by TCRdb with MiXCR from the 5' RACE reads. Of about 10,000 distinct CDR3 sequences in the sample, 27% were seen once. Sequences were obtained from Tregs sorted from a lymph node. The origin of the receptors is a female donor with breast cancer.

This clonotype was picked up many times. V usage is TRBV12-3 or TRBV12-4 and J usage is TRBJ1-2; no definite D call. The CDR3 is made up of 13 amino acids. V lost 3 bases, J lost 4 bases, and 9 bases lay in between. CDR3 protein: CASSFAAAYGYTF. For the CDR3, the DNA is TGTGCCAGCAGTTTCGCGGCAGCCTATGGCTACACCTTC.

This clonotype is categorized as medium-sized (0.01 to 0.1%). The chain joins TRBV15 to TRBJ2-1; D is perhaps TRBD2 (5 bases). The CDR3 has 15 amino acids. Per germline, CDR1 LNHNV and CDR2 YYDKDF (reference sequence). Trimming removed 1 base from V and 0 bases from J, with 7 bases in between. The CDR3 DNA follows: TGTGCCACCAGCAGAGCGGGAAGCTCCTACAATGAGCAGTTCTTC. Amino acid sequence: CATSRAGSSYNEQFF.

This clonotype was detected ten times or more. This chain joins TRBV3-1 and TRBJ2-7; weak D call: TRBD1 (5 bases). The CDR3 totals 13 residues. Trimming shortened V by 1 base and J by 13 bases, and 17 bases separated the two germline ends. Germline V gene lookup returns CDR1 LGHDT and CDR2 YNNKEL (reference sequence). CDR3 amino acids: CASSQGVFGARYF. The CDR3 region has the DNA TGTGCCAGCAGCCAAGGGGTTTTTGGGGCGCGATACTTC.

The chain employs TRBV9 and TRBJ1-1, with 7 bases fitting TRBD1. Per germline, CDR1 SGDLS and CDR2 YYNGEE. There are 17 residues in the CDR3. V lost 3 bases and J lost 0; bases outside the gene matches: 11. CDR3 amino acids: CASSAQGTLFMNTEAFF. In DNA, the CDR3 is TGTGCCAGCAGCGCACAGGGGACCCTGTTCATGAACACTGAAGCTTTCTTT.

In its sample, this clonotype was seen many times. The chain combines TRBV20-1 with TRBJ1-3; D gene unclear. V gave up 3 bases and J gave up 2 bases, with 11 bases separating them. Germline CDR1 DFQATT, CDR2 SNEGSKA (reference sequence). The CDR3 covers 14 residues. In DNA, the CDR3 is TGCAGTGCTAGGGTCACAGAGGCTGGAAACACCATATATTTT. It encodes CSARVTEAGNTIYF.

Concerning this clonotype itself: A much larger clone sits a single nucleotide away, making a read error possible. Given the absence of the conserved phenylalanine or tryptophan at the CDR3 end, a read error is likely. The genes are TRBV24-1 and TRBJ2-1, with D possibly being TRBD1 (6 bases). Germline loops: CDR1 KGHDR, CDR2 SFDVKD. The CDR3 has 14 amino acids. CDR3 residues: CATGSGGSHNEQFL. CDR3 coding DNA: TGTGCCACCGGATCTGGGGGCTCCCACAATGAGCAGTTCCTC.

This rearrangement joins TRBV4-1 to TRBJ2-7; D perhaps matches TRBD2 (6 bases). Germline V lookup: CDR1 MGHRA, CDR2 YSYEKL. V was cut by 7 bases and J by 4 bases, with 14 bases left in between. This CDR3 contains 13 residues. CDR3 coding DNA: TGCGCCAGCAACCAGGAGGGCGGGTACGAGCAGTACTTC. This sequence encodes CASNQEGGYEQYF.

This clonotype was seen at least ten times. This chain uses TRBV11-2 with TRBJ1-5; the D is unclear. The CDR3 length is 13 residues. The V gene lost 0 bases and the J gene lost 5 bases, with 5 bases spanning the gap. The germline CDR1 and CDR2 sequences are SGHAT and FQNNGV. The CDR3 region is CASSLDMDQPQHF. The CDR3 nucleotides read TGTGCCAGCAGCTTAGATATGGATCAGCCCCAGCATTTT.

This clonotype is a singleton in its sample. The V and J genes are TRBV6-5 and TRBJ1-2; 8 bases match TRBD1. This CDR3 has 15 amino acids. Unmatched junction bases numbered 5, after V lost 3 bases and J lost 2 bases. Per the germline V gene, CDR1 is MNHEY and CDR2 is SVGAGI. CDR3 sequence (DNA): TGTGCCAGCAGTTATGGGACAGGCCGGAACTATGGCTACACCTTC. This gives the protein CASSYGTGRNYGYTF.

This clonotype has only a few counts. Since a much larger clone is just one base distant, this may be a read error. The chain carries TRBV7-8 and TRBJ2-1, with TRBD2 as a possible D gene (5 bases). V dropped 1 base and J dropped 6 bases, with 7 bases sitting between them. The germline V gene has CDR1 SGHVS and CDR2 FQNEAQ. The CDR3 contains 13 residues. This CDR3 is CASSLGTANEQFF. CDR3 nucleotide sequence: TGTGCCAGCAGCTTAGGGACTGCCAATGAGCAGTTCTTC. The variable domain in full, with the rest retrieved from reference TRBV7-8 and TRBJ2-1, is GAGVSQSPRYKVAKRGQDVALRCDPISGHVSLFWYQQALGQGPEFLTYFQNEAQLDKSGLPSDRFFAERPEGSVSTLKIQRTQQEDSAVYLCASSLGTANEQFFGPGTRLTVL.

This clonotype is termed medium-sized. This rearrangement joins TRBV7-3 to TRBJ2-1; the D gene is possibly TRBD1 (5 bases). From germline, CDR1 is SGHTA and CDR2 FQGTGA. The CDR3 runs to 13 residues. V lost 1 base and J 7 bases, leaving 8 bases between the germline ends. Written as DNA, the CDR3 is TGTGCCAGCAGCTTAATACAGGCGAATGAGCAGTTCTTC. Its translation: CASSLIQANEQFF.

This clonotype has ten or more counts. This rearrangement joins TRBV15 to TRBJ1-2; 8 positions agree with TRBD1. This CDR3 has 15 residues. J gave up 4 bases and V 3 bases, and 7 bases lay outside the gene matches. The germline gives CDR1 LNHNV, CDR2 YYDKDF (reference sequence). CDR3 sequence (DNA): TGTGCCACCAGCAGGGGCCAGGGGGCCGGCTATGGCTACACCTTC. Protein sequence: CATSRGQGAGYGYTF.

The chain uses TRBV20-1 and TRBJ2-1, with TRBD2 identical over 14 bases. This CDR3 is built from 17 residues. CDR1 DFQATT and CDR2 SNEGSKA come from the germline V gene (reference sequence). Trimming removed 6 bases from V and 3 bases from J; junction bases left unmatched: 10. CDR3 loop: CSAIGTSGRISYNEQFF. The CDR3 DNA is TGCAGTGCGATTGGGACTAGCGGGAGAATTAGCTACAATGAGCAGTTCTTC.

This clonotype came up many times. This chain connects TRBV7-9 to TRBJ1-1; D remains ambiguous. This CDR3 spans 16 amino acids. CDR1 is SEHNR, CDR2 FQNEAQ, per germline (reference sequence). Trimming shortened V by 1 base and J by 1 base, and 13 bases separated the two germline ends. CDR3 coding DNA: TGTGCCAGCAGCTTAGTGTTCGGAGCCCCGAACACTGAAGCTTTCTTT. Translating gives CASSLVFGAPNTEAFF.

The chain couples TRBV13 to TRBJ1-1; D call uncertain. Deletions cut 1 base from V and 5 bases from J, with 11 bases between. Germline V gene sequence: CDR1 PRHDT, CDR2 FYEKMQ (reference sequence). CDR3 size: 14 residues. CDR3 region: CASSLAGSVTEAFF. The DNA of the CDR3 is TGTGCCAGCAGCTTAGCGGGTAGTGTAACTGAAGCTTTCTTT. The variable domain in full, with the rest retrieved from reference TRBV13 and TRBJ1-1, is AAGVIQSPRHLIKEKRETATLKCYPIPRHDTVYWYQQGPGQDPQFLISFYEKMQSDKGSIPDRFSAQQFSDYHSELNMSSLELGDSALYFCASSLAGSVTEAFFGQGTRLTVV.